Below, one T cell receptor (beta chain) is given with its context. Its antigen remains unknown. This specimen belongs to a study of tumor and adjacent non-tumor tissue in lung cancer. Study information: Patients were aged about 30 to 76, around ten men and about five women, stage I to III.

TCRbeta libraries were built with three rounds of nested PCR, modified from ARM-PCR. TCRdb re-called the multiplex PCR reads with MiXCR, one entry per CDR3 protein. The sample lists 65,000 to 95,000 distinct CDR3 sequences; over 80% were seen once. In germline, CDR1 is LNHNV, CDR2 YYDKDF (reference sequence). The J segment lost 6 bases and the V segment lost 7 bases, leaving 10 bases of the junction unmatched. There are 16 residues in the CDR3. The template was RNA from unsorted bulk tissue. Overall study findings and caveats: TCR diversity was significantly greater in tumor than normal lung tissue. Higher tumor TCR diversity was associated with shorter survival.

This sequence was found in a woman aged 45-65 years with non-small cell lung cancer. The V and J genes are TRBV15 and TRBJ2-3; 13 nucleotides match TRBD2. The sample comprised lung tumor tissue. The CDR3 sequence: CATNNGLAGVLDTQYF. For the CDR3, the DNA is TGTGCCACCAACAATGGACTAGCGGGAGTTTTGGATACGCAGTATTTT.